This TCR beta chain was sequenced in a study of vaccination effects on CD4 cells after COVID-19. Study outcomes and limitations: Healthy vaccinees had only 1 of 255 vaccine-induced clones cross-react with common cold coronaviruses.

This CDR3 is built from 15 residues. V lost 6 bases and J lost 7, with 19 bases in between. Germline V gene lookup returns CDR1 KGHSH and CDR2 LQKENI. The assay was immunoSEQ multiplex PCR, and TCRdb's table has in-frame clones only and misses some. The sample has over 30,000 clones; about two thirds are singletons. Antigen-specific CD4+ T cells expanded by the ViraFEST assay with viral peptide pools were then sequenced. Subsequent to 10 days of culture, CD4+ T cells were isolated. Neither prior SARS-CoV-2 infection nor positive nucleocapsid antibodies were present in the vaccine recipients. To note about this clone: What it binds is unknown.

The sample in question was CD4+ T cells from PBMCs cultured with SARS-CoV-2 spike peptides, obtained before COVID-19 vaccination. The chain uses TRBV18 and TRBJ1-3; weak D call: TRBD1 (6 bases). This receptor was taken from a human donor who received a COVID-19 vaccine. The CDR3 coding sequence is TGTGCCAGCTCCCCATCCGGGGGCTCTTTGAACACCATATATTTT. Translated: CASSPSGGSLNTIYF.